The 20 T cell receptor beta chains below were found in one sample sequenced in a study of naive and memory T cell subsets. Findings of the study overall: Especially in CD8 cells, naive repertoires contained a few larger clonotypes, possibly CD45RA-re-expressing memory cells.

An equimolar mix of two oligonucleotides served as the beta constant-region primer for TRBC1 and TRBC2. Ligated cDNA was amplified by four rounds of PCR with nested alpha and beta constant-region primers and SP2. One entry per CDR3 protein, called by TCRdb with MiXCR from the UMI-ligation and nested PCR reads. The repertoire includes about 150,000 distinct CDR3 sequences, roughly 20% of them detected once, and 0.095% to 0.12% sits in the top ten. Their recognized antigens are unknown. The sample consisted of naive CD4+ T cells from blood. The receptors come from a human donor in good health.

The chain links TRBV6-5 to TRBJ2-7; the match to TRBD2 covers 10 bases. This CDR3 has 15 amino acids. Per the germline V gene, CDR1 is MNHEY and CDR2 is SVGAGI. V lost 7 bases, J lost 0 bases, and 6 bases stayed unmatched. The CDR3 loop reads CASTKAGGSSYEQYF. The CDR3 DNA reads as TGTGCCAGCACTAAAGCGGGAGGGAGCTCCTACGAGCAGTACTTC.

The V gene is TRBV28, the J gene TRBJ1-1; D remains unclear. Germline assignment: CDR1 MDHEN and CDR2 SYDVKM. The length of the CDR3 is 13 residues. V was cut by 2 bases and J by 5 bases, with 9 bases left in between. In DNA form, the CDR3 reads TGTGCCAGCAGTTTACCCCGGTGGACTGAAGCTTTCTTT. Translation gives CASSLPRWTEAFF.

The chain carries TRBV6-5 and TRBJ1-1; D possibly corresponds to TRBD1 (6 bases). This CDR3 has 14 amino acids. Germline V lookup: CDR1 MNHEY, CDR2 SVGAGI. V dropped 6 bases and J dropped 5 bases, with 16 bases sitting between them. This chain's CDR3 is CASRGPGTNTEAFF. In DNA form, the CDR3 reads TGTGCCAGCAGAGGACCCGGGACAAATACTGAAGCTTTCTTT.

This chain uses TRBV28 with TRBJ1-2; no definite D call. Germline-derived CDR1 and CDR2 are MDHEN and SYDVKM. The V end was cut by 7 bases, the J end by 4 bases, with 19 bases between. The CDR3 is made up of 15 amino acids. CDR3 DNA: TGTGCCAGCATTTCCGAGGCCAGACTCCTCTATGGCTACACCTTC. It yields the protein CASISEARLLYGYTF.

This clonotype was seen a handful of times. This sequence joins TRBV19 and TRBJ2-1; TRBD2 matches at 9 bases. Germline V gene data show CDR1 as LNHDA and CDR2 as SQIVND (reference sequence). The J segment lost 15 bases and the V segment lost 4 bases, leaving 10 bases of the junction unmatched. This CDR3 spans 13 amino acids. The chain's CDR3 is CASSKSSGDSGFF. The CDR3 nucleotides are TGTGCCAGTAGTAAGTCTAGCGGGGATTCCGGGTTCTTC.

J is TRBJ1-6 and V is TRBV7-2; 7 bases are shared with TRBD1. V was pared by 6 bases and J by 7 bases, with 9 bases of the junction left unmatched. CDR1 is SGHTA, CDR2 FQGNSA, per germline. The CDR3 extends over 15 amino acids. CDR3 DNA: TGTGCCAGCAGTCCGACAGGGAGTAGGAATTCACCCCTCCACTTT. It specifies CASSPTGSRNSPLHF.

This clonotype came up a few times. The CDR3 region is CASSKQQGATGEQYF. The CDR3 coding sequence is TGTGCCAGCAGTAAGCAACAGGGGGCAACAGGCGAGCAGTACTTC. The rearrangement joins TRBV27 to TRBJ2-7, with 9 bases matching TRBD1. CDR3 length: 15 amino acids. Trimming cost V 5 bases and J 6 bases; bases outside gene matches: 11. Germline CDR1 reads MNHEY; CDR2 reads SMNVEV (reference sequence).

The rearrangement links TRBV7-6 to TRBJ1-5, with D possibly being TRBD1 (5 bases). CDR1 and CDR2 (germline): SGHVS, FNYEAQ. Trimming left V 4 bases short and J 0 bases short, with 13 bases between. CDR3 length: 16 amino acids. CDR3 in DNA: TGTGCCAGCAGCTCCGGGGGAGGGTATAGCAATCAGCCCCAGCATTTT. Amino acid sequence: CASSSGGGYSNQPQHF.

The chain uses TRBV30 and TRBJ2-3; D may match TRBD1 or TRBD2 (5 bases each). V lost 2 bases and J 2 bases, leaving 11 bases between the germline ends. Germline CDR1 is GTSNPN and CDR2 is SVGIG (reference sequence). The CDR3 has 14 residues. In nucleotides, the CDR3 is TGTGCCTGGAGTCGAGGGGACGACACAGATACGCAGTATTTT. It specifies CAWSRGDDTDTQYF.

The rearrangement links TRBV12-3 or TRBV12-4 to TRBJ2-3; D possibly corresponds to TRBD1 (5 bases). The CDR3 runs 13 residues. The germline V and J ends were trimmed by 4 bases and 4 bases, with 9 bases remaining between them. The CDR3, as DNA: TGTGCCAGCAGTTCGACAGAACCAGATACGCAGTATTTT. Translation gives CASSSTEPDTQYF.

This chain links TRBV14 with TRBJ2-7, with D perhaps matching TRBD1 (5 bases). From germline, CDR1 is SGHDN and CDR2 FVKESK. Trimming took off 1 base at V and 7 bases at J, with 17 bases between the two ends. The CDR3 spans 15 residues. CDR3 sequence reads: CASSQVQAISGEQYF. The CDR3 DNA follows: TGTGCCAGCAGCCAAGTACAGGCAATTTCCGGGGAGCAGTACTTC.

The rearrangement uses TRBV6-2 or TRBV6-3 and TRBJ2-7; D gene uncertain. The CDR3 sequence is 13 residues long. V lost 5 bases, J lost 6 bases, and 14 bases lay in between. From germline, CDR1 is MNHEY and CDR2 SVGEGT. The CDR3 nucleotides are TGTGCCAGCAGTCGTAGCCCCTCGGTCGAGCAGTACTTC. It encodes CASSRSPSVEQYF.

This clonotype has just a few counts. In DNA, the CDR3 is TGTGCCAGCAGCCAAGATCAACCGAGACCTAATGAAAAACTGTTTTTT. This sequence encodes CASSQDQPRPNEKLFF. This chain uses TRBV3-1 with TRBJ1-4, with D uncertain. The CDR3 sequence is 16 residues long. V was clipped by 0 bases and J by 3 bases, with 11 bases between them. Germline V gene lookup returns CDR1 LGHDT and CDR2 YNNKEL (reference sequence).

This sequence joins TRBV7-6 and TRBJ2-1, with 12 bases lining up with TRBD2. The germline CDR1 and CDR2 sequences are SGHVS and FNYEAQ. This CDR3 is 15 amino acids long. Unmatched junction bases numbered 6, after V lost 5 bases and J lost 7 bases. The CDR3 spells CASSQTSGSFNEQFF. The DNA for the CDR3 is TGTGCCAGCAGCCAGACTAGCGGGAGTTTTAATGAGCAGTTCTTC.

In this sample, this clonotype turned up many times. The V call is TRBV18, the J call TRBJ2-1, with 9 bases matching TRBD2. After removal of 1 base from V and 1 base from J, the junction contained 2 bases not matched to a gene. The CDR3 contains 16 residues. Germline values: CDR1 KGHSH, CDR2 LQKENI. CDR3 sequence: CASSPQGLASYNEQFF. CDR3 DNA: TGTGCCAGCTCACCACAGGGACTAGCTTCCTACAATGAGCAGTTCTTC.

This chain uses TRBV12-3 or TRBV12-4 with TRBJ2-1; 11 nucleotides line up with TRBD2. The CDR3 runs to 15 residues. The V gene end was trimmed by 5 bases and the J gene end by 5 bases; junction bases not matched to a gene: 5. The CDR3 sequence: CASSPAGLADNEQFF. The CDR3 region has the DNA TGTGCCAGCAGTCCTGCGGGACTAGCGGACAATGAGCAGTTCTTC.

In its sample, this clonotype was seen a few times. This sequence joins TRBV7-2 and TRBJ1-2; D is unclear. Trimming removed 3 bases at V and 7 bases at J, with 18 bases between. CDR3 length equals 15 residues. Germline V CDR1 and CDR2: SGHTA, FQGNSA. The CDR3: CASSFNPEDSVGYTF. CDR3 nucleotides: TGTGCCAGCAGCTTTAACCCGGAGGACTCCGTTGGCTACACCTTC.

This clonotype has only a few counts. The chain is built from TRBV11-2 and TRBJ2-2; D is possibly TRBD2 (6 bases). Trimming took 6 bases from V and 3 from J, leaving 23 bases between them. CDR3 length equals 18 residues. CDR1 and CDR2 from the germline V gene are SGHAT and FQNNGV. The CDR3 DNA reads TGTGCCAGCAGTCCCGCCGCCTCGGGGACTTGGGACACCGGGGAGCTGTTTTTT. It yields the protein CASSPAASGTWDTGELFF.

This clonotype was recorded a few times. The J gene is TRBJ2-2, the V gene TRBV28, with D possibly being TRBD1 (5 bases). The V gene lost 3 bases and the J gene lost 5 bases, with 13 bases spanning the gap. In germline, CDR1 is MDHEN, CDR2 SYDVKM. The CDR3 length is 15 residues. CDR3 in amino acids: CASSFGPDRTGELFF. The DNA of the CDR3 is TGTGCCAGCAGTTTTGGGCCAGACAGAACCGGGGAGCTGTTTTTT.

This clonotype was counted between two and nine times. The chain carries TRBV20-1 and TRBJ2-5; TRBD1 agrees at 7 bases. The CDR3 runs 13 residues. In germline, CDR1 is DFQATT, CDR2 SNEGSKA (reference sequence). Germline trimming cut 5 bases from V and 7 bases from J; bases unmatched to any gene: 10. As DNA, the CDR3 is TGCAGTGCTGGGGACAGCCGACCAGGGACCCAGTACTTC. Protein product: CSAGDSRPGTQYF.